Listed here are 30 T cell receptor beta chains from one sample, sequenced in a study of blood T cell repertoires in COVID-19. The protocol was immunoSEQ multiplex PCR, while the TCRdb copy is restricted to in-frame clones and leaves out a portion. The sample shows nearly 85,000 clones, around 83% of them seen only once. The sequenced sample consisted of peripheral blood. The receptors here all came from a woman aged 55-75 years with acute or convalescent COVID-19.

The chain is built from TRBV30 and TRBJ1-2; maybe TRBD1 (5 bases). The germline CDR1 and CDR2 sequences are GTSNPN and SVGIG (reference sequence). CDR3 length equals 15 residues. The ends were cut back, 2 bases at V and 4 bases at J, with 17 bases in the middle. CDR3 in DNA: TGTGCCTGGAGTTCCACAAGGGGACTAGGCTATGGCTACACCTTC. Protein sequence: CAWSSTRGLGYGYTF.

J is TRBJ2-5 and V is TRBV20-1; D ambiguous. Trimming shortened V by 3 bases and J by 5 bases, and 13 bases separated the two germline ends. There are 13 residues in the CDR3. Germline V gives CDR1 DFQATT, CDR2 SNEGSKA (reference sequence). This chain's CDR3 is CSASSRSSETQYF. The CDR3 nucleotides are TGCAGTGCTAGTTCTAGATCGTCGGAGACCCAGTACTTC.

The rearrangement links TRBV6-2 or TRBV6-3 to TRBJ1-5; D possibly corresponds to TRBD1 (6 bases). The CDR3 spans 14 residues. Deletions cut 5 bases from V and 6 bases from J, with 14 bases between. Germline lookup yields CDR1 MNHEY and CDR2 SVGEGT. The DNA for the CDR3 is TGTGCCAGCAGTAAACAGGGAGGGGTTCAGCCCCAGCATTTT. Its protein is CASSKQGGVQPQHF.

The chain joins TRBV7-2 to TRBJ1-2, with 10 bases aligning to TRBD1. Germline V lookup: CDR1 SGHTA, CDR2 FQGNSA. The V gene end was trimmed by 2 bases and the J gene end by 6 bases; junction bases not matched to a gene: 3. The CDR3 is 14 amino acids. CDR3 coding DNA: TGTGCCAGCAGCTTAACGACAGGGGGCAATGGCTACACCTTC. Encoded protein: CASSLTTGGNGYTF.

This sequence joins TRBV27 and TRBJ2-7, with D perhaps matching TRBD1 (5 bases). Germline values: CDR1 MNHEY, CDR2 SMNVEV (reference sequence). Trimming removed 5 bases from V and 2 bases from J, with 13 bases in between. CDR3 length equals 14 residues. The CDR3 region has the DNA TGTGCCAGCAGTCCGACGACAGTTCCCTACGAGCAGTACTTC. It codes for CASSPTTVPYEQYF.

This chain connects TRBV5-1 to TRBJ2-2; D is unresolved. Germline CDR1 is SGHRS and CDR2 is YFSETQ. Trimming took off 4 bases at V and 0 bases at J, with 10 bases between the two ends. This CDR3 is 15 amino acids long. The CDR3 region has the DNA TGCGCCAGCAGCCCTACTTTAACGAACACCGGGGAGCTGTTTTTT. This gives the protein CASSPTLTNTGELFF.

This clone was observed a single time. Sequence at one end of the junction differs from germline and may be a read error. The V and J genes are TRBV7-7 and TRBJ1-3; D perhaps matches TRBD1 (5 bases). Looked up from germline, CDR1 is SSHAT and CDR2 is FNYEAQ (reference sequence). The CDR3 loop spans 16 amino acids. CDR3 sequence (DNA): TGTGCTAGCAGCTTAGGACCCAGGGCATCGGGAAACACCATATATTTT. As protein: CASSLGPRASGNTIYF.

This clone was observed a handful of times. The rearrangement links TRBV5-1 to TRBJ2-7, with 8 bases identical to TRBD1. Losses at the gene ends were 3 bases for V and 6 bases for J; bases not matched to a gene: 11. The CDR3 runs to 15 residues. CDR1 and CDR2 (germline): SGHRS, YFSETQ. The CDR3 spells CASSSTGTGLVEQYF. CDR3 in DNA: TGCGCCAGCAGCTCTACAGGGACAGGTCTGGTCGAGCAGTACTTC.

CDR3 sequence: CASSPGTGGVGQPQHF. CDR3 sequence (DNA): TGCGCCAGCAGCCCCGGGACAGGGGGAGTGGGGCAGCCCCAGCATTTT. The J gene is TRBJ1-5, the V gene TRBV5-1; 11 bases match TRBD1. The CDR3 sequence is 16 residues long. In germline, CDR1 is SGHRS, CDR2 YFSETQ. The V segment lost 4 bases and the J segment 7 bases; nucleotides outside the gene matches: 10.

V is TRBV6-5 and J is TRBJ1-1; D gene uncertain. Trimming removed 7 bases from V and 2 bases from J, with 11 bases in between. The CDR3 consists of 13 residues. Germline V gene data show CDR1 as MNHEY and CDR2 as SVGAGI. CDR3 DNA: TGTGCCAGCACTCTGTCCGTTAACACTGAAGCTTTCTTT. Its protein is CASTLSVNTEAFF.

Written as DNA, the CDR3 is TGTGCCAGCAGCCAAGATCTGGGACACTTGAACACTGAAGCTTTCTTT. Translated: CASSQDLGHLNTEAFF. This chain joins TRBV14 and TRBJ1-1, with TRBD1 as a possible D gene (6 bases). The CDR3 extends over 16 amino acids. CDR1 and CDR2 (germline): SGHDN, FVKESK. V lost 0 bases to trimming and J lost 0 bases, with 11 bases between them.

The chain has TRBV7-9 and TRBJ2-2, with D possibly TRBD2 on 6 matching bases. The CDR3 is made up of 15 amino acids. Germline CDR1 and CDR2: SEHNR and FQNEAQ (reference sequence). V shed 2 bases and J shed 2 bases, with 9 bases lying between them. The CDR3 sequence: CASSLLARNTGELFF. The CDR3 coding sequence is TGTGCCAGCAGCTTACTAGCGCGCAACACCGGGGAGCTGTTTTTT.

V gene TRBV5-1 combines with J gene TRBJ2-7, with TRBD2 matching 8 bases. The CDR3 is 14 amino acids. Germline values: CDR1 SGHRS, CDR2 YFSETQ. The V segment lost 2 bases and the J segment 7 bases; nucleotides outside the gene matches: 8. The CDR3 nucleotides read TGCGCCAGCAGCTTCGGGACTAGTGAGGTGGAGCAGTACTTC. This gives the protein CASSFGTSEVEQYF. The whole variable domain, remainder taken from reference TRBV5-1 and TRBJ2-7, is KAGVTQTPRYLIKTRGQQVTLSCSPISGHRSVSWYQQTPGQGLQFLFEYFSETQRNKGNFPGRFSGRQFSNSRSEMNVSTLELGDSALYLCASSFGTSEVEQYFGPGTRLTVT.

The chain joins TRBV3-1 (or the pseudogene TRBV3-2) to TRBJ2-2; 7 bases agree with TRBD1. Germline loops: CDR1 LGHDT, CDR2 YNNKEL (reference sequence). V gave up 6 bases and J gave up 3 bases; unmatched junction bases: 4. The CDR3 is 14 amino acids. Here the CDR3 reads CASRQGTHTGELFF. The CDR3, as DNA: TGTGCCAGCAGACAGGGGACGCACACCGGGGAGCTGTTTTTT.

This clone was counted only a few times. As DNA, the CDR3 is TGTGCCAGCAGCGCCCGGACTAACCTGGCAGATACGCAGTATTTT. This encodes CASSARTNLADTQYF. The rearrangement uses TRBV13 and TRBJ2-3, with a weak D call TRBD2 (6 bases). Deletions cut 5 bases from V and 4 bases from J, with 16 bases between. The CDR3 loop spans 15 amino acids. In germline, CDR1 is PRHDT, CDR2 FYEKMQ (reference sequence).

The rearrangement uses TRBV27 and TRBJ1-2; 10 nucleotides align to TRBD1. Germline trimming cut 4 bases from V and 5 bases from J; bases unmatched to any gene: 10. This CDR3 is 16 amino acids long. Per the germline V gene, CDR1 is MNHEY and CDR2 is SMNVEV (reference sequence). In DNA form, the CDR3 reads TGTGCCAGCAGTTCCCGACAGGGGGCGATTGGGTATGGCTACACCTTC. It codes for CASSSRQGAIGYGYTF.

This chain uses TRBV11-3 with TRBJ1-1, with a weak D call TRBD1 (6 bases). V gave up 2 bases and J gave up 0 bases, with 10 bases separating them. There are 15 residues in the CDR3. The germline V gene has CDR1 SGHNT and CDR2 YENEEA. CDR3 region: CASSLSGQMNTEAFF. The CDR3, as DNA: TGTGCCAGCAGCTTAAGTGGACAGATGAACACTGAAGCTTTCTTT.

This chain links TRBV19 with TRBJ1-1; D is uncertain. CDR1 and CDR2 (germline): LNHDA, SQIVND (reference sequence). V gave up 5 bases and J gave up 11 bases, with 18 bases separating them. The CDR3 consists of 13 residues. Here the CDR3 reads CASSPSRADGAFF. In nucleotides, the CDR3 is TGTGCCAGTAGTCCCTCTAGAGCCGACGGGGCTTTCTTT.

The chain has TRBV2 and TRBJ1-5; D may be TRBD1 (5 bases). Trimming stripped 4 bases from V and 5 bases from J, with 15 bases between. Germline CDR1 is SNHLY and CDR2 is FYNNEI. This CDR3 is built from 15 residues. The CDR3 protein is CASSVRFGGDQPQHF. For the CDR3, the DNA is TGTGCCAGCAGTGTTCGGTTTGGGGGGGATCAGCCCCAGCATTTT.

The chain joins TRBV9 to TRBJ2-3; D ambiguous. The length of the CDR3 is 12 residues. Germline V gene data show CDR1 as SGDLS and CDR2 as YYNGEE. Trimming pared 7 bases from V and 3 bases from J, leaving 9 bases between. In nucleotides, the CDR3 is TGTGCCAGCGGTCGAGATACAGATACGCAGTATTTT. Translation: CASGRDTDTQYF.

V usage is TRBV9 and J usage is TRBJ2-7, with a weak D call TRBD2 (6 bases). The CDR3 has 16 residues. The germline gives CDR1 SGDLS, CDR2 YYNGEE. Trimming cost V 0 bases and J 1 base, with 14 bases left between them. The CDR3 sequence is CASSVDGGDLSYEQYF. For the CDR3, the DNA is TGTGCCAGCAGCGTAGATGGCGGGGACCTATCCTACGAGCAGTACTTC.

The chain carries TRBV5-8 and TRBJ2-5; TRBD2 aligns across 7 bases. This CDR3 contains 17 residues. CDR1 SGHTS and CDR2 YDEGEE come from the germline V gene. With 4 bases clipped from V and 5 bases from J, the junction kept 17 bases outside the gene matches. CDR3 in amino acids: CASSRRGPLAVWETQYF. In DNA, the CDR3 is TGTGCCAGCAGCCGACGAGGTCCTCTAGCGGTCTGGGAGACCCAGTACTTC.

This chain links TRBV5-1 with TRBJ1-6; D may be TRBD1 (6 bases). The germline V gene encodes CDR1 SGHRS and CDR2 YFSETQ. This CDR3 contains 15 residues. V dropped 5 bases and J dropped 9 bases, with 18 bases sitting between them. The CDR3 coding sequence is TGCGCCAGCAGTCTAACGGGGGGCTTAGGTTCACCCCTCCACTTT. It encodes CASSLTGGLGSPLHF.

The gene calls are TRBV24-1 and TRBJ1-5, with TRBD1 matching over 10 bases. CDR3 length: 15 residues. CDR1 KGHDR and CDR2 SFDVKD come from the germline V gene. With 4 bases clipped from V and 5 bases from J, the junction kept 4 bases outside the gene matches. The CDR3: CATSDPGTGDQPQHF. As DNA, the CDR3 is TGTGCCACCAGTGACCCGGGGACAGGGGATCAGCCCCAGCATTTT.

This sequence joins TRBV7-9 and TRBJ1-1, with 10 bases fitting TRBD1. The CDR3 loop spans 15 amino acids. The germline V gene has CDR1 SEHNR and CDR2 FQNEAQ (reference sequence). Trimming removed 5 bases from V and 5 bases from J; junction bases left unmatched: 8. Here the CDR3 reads CASSPSDRGFTEAFF. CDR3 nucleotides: TGTGCCAGCAGCCCCTCGGACAGGGGGTTTACTGAAGCTTTCTTT.

The DNA for the CDR3 is TGCGCCAGCAGCCAAGCGCAGGGGGCGAGGTACAATGAGCAGTTCTTC. This codes for CASSQAQGARYNEQFF. V gene TRBV4-3 combines with J gene TRBJ2-1; 8 bases are shared with TRBD1. Germline CDR1 reads LGHNA; CDR2 reads YSLEER. The CDR3 runs to 16 residues. V dropped 1 base and J dropped 4; count of bases not matched to a gene: 6.

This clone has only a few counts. The CDR3 bases are TGTGCCTGGAGTCGCGGGTCCGATCAGCCCCAGCATTTT. Protein: CAWSRGSDQPQHF. V is TRBV30 and J is TRBJ1-5, with D unresolved. The germline V and J ends were trimmed by 2 bases and 5 bases, with 10 bases remaining between them. Germline CDR1 and CDR2: GTSNPN and SVGIG (reference sequence). This CDR3 has 13 residues.

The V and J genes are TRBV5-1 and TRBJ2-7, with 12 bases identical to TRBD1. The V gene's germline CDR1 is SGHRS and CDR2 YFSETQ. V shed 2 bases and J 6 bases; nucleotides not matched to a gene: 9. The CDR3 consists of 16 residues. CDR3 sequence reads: CASSLKPGQGATEQYF. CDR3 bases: TGCGCCAGCAGCTTAAAGCCGGGACAGGGGGCGACCGAGCAGTACTTC. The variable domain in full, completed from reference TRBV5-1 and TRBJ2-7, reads KAGVTQTPRYLIKTRGQQVTLSCSPISGHRSVSWYQQTPGQGLQFLFEYFSETQRNKGNFPGRFSGRQFSNSRSEMNVSTLELGDSALYLCASSLKPGQGATEQYFGPGTRLTVT.

CDR3 sequence reads: CASSGGTGGGMNTEAFF. The CDR3 nucleotides read TGTGCCAGCAGTGGCGGGACAGGAGGTGGAATGAACACTGAAGCTTTCTTT. The chain combines TRBV6-1 with TRBJ1-1, with 8 bases aligning to TRBD1. V trimming: 4 bases; J trimming: 0 bases; junction bases outside the gene matches: 10. The CDR3 totals 17 residues. Germline CDR1 reads MNHNS; CDR2 reads SASEGT.

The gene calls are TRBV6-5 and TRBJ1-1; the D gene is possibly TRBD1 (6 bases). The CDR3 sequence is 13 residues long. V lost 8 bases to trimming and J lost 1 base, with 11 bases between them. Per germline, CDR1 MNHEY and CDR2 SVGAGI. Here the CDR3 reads CASAGQPNTEAFF. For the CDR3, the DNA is TGTGCCAGCGCAGGACAGCCGAACACTGAAGCTTTCTTT.